The entry that follows covers one TCR beta chain sequence. Antigen: not known. Addition of a universal primer site occurred through template switching, and cDNA carried unique molecular identifiers. TCRdb re-analysed the 5' RACE reads in MiXCR, keeping a single row per CDR3 protein. The sample contains 1.5 million to 2 million distinct CDR3 sequences, more than 30% of which appear only once. The record originates from a study of identical twins. Whole-study results and caveats: Fewer insertions marked abundant cord blood beta clonotypes; young adult naive trended weakly, memory not at all. The models systematically underestimated how much out-of-frame TCR alpha was shared in monozygotic twins.

Trimming pared 2 bases from V and 4 bases from J, leaving 14 bases between. The CDR3 covers 15 residues. Germline CDR1 reads MNHEY; CDR2 reads SMNVEV (reference sequence). This sequence was found in a newborn girl in good health. Material: cord blood. The chain uses TRBV27 and TRBJ2-5; D might be TRBD1 or TRBD2, each matching 5 bases. This CDR3 reads CASSLRVRGGETQYF. The CDR3 region has the DNA TGTGCCAGCAGTTTAAGGGTCCGTGGGGGAGAGACCCAGTACTTC.